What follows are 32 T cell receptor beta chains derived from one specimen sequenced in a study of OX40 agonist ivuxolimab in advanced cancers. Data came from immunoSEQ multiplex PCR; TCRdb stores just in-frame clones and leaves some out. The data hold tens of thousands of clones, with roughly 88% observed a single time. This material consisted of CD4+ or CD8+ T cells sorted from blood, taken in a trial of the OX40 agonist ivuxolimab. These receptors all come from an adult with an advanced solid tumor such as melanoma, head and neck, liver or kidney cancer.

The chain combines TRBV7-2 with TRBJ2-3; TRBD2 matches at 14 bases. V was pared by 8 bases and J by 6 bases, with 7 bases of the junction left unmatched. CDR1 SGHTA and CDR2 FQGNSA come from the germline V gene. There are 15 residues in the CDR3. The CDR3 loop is CASGGTSGRRDTQYF. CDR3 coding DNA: TGTGCCAGCGGCGGGACTAGCGGGAGACGTGATACGCAGTATTTT.

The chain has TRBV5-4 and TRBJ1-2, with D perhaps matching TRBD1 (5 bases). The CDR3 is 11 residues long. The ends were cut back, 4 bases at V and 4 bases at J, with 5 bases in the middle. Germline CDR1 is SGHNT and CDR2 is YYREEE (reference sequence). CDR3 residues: CASSGGYGYTF. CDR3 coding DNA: TGTGCCAGCAGCGGGGGCTATGGCTACACCTTC.

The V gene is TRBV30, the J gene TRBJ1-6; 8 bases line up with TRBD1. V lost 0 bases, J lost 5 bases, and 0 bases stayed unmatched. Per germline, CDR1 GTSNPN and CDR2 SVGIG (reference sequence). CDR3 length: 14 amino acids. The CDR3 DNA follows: TGTGCCTGGAGTGTACAGGGGGATAATTCACCCCTCCACTTT. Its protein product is CAWSVQGDNSPLHF.

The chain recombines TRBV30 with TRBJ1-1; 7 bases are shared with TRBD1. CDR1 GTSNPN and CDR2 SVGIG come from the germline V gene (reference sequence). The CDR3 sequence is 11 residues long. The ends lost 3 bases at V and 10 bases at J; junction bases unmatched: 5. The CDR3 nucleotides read TGTGCCTGGAGCATACAGGGGAGAGCTTTCTTT. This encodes CAWSIQGRAFF.

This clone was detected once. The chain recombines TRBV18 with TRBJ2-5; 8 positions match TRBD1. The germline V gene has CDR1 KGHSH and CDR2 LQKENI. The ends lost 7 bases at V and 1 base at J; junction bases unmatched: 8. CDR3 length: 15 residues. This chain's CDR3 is CASCREGTGQETQYF. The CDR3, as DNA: TGTGCCAGCTGTAGGGAAGGGACAGGCCAAGAGACCCAGTACTTC.

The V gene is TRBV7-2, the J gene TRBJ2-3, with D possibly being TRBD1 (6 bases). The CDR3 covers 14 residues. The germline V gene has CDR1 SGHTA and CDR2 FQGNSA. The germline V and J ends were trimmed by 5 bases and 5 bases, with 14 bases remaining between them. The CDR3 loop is CASSQQGYLDTQYF. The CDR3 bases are TGTGCCAGCAGCCAACAGGGATATTTAGATACGCAGTATTTT.

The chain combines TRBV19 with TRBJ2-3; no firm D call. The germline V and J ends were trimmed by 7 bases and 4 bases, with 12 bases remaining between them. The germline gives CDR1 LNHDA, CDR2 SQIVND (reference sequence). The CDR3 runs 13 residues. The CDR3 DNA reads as TGTGCCAGTAAGCCCCCCGAAGCAGATACGCAGTATTTT. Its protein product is CASKPPEADTQYF.

Written as DNA, the CDR3 is TGTGCCAGCAGCTCAGAGGACAGGCGCCGATTCGGGGGCTACACCTTC. Translated, it gives CASSSEDRRRFGGYTF. The rearrangement links TRBV11-2 to TRBJ1-2; 7 nucleotides align to TRBD1. CDR1 is SGHAT and CDR2 is FQNNGV in the germline V gene. Unmatched junction bases numbered 16, after V lost 4 bases and J lost 8 bases. The CDR3 length is 16 residues.

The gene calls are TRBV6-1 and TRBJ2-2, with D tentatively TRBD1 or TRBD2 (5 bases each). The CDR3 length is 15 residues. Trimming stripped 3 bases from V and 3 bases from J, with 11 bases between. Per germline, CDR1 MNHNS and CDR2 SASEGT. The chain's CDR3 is CASSDGLGDTGELFF. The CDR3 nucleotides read TGTGCCAGCAGTGATGGGTTGGGGGACACCGGGGAGCTGTTTTTT.

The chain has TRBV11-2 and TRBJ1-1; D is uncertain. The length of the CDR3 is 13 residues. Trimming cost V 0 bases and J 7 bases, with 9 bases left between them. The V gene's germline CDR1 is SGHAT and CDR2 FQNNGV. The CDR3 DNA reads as TGTGCCAGCAGCTTAGATTGGGAGATTGAAGCTTTCTTT. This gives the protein CASSLDWEIEAFF.

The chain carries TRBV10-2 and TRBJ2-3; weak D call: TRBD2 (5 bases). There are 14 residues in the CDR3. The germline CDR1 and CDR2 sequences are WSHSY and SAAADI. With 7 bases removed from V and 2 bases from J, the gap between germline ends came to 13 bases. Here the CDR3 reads CASKPRAITDTQYF. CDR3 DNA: TGCGCCAGCAAACCGAGGGCCATCACAGATACGCAGTATTTT.

DNA of the CDR3: TGTGCCAGCAGCTTAGCTTCAGGGGGTACCAATCAGCCCCAGCATTTT. Translation gives CASSLASGGTNQPQHF. The chain couples TRBV7-6 to TRBJ1-5; 7 bases line up with TRBD1. With 0 bases clipped from V and 3 bases from J, the junction kept 5 bases outside the gene matches. Germline V lookup: CDR1 SGHVS, CDR2 FNYEAQ. The CDR3 has 16 amino acids.

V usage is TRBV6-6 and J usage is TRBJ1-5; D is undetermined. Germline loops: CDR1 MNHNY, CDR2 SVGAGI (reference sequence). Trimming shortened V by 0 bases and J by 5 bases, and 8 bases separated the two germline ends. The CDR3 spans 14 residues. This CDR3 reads CASSYSATYQPQHF. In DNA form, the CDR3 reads TGTGCCAGCAGTTACTCGGCCACCTATCAGCCCCAGCATTTT.

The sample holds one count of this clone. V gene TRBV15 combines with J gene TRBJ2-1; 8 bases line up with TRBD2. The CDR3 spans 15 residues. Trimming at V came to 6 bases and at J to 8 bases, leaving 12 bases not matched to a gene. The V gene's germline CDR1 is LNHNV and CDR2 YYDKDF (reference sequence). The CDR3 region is CATSKASGSFYEQFF. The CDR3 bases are TGTGCCACCAGTAAGGCGAGCGGGAGTTTCTATGAGCAGTTCTTC.

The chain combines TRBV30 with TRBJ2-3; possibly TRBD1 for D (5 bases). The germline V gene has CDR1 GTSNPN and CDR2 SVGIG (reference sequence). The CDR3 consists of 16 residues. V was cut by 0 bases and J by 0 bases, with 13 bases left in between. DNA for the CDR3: TGTGCCTGGAGTGTACAGGCCGGATTTAGCACAGATACGCAGTATTTT. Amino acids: CAWSVQAGFSTDTQYF.

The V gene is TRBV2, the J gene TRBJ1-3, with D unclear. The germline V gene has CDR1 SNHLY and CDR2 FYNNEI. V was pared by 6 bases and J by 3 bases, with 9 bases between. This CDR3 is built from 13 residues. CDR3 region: CASSLEGGNTIYF. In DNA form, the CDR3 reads TGTGCCAGCAGCTTAGAGGGTGGAAACACCATATATTTT.

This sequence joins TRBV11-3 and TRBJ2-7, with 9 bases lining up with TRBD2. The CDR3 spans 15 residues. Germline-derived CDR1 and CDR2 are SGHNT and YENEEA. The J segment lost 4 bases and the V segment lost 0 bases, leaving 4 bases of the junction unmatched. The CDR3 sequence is CASSLEDLAGYEQYF. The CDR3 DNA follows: TGTGCCAGCAGCTTAGAAGATCTAGCGGGATACGAGCAGTACTTC.

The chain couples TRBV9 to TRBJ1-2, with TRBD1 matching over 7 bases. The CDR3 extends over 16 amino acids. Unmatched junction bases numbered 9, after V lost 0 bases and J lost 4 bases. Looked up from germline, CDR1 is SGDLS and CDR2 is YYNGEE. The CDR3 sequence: CASSVDRQGGSYGYTF. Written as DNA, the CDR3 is TGTGCCAGCAGCGTAGATAGACAGGGTGGTAGCTATGGCTACACCTTC.

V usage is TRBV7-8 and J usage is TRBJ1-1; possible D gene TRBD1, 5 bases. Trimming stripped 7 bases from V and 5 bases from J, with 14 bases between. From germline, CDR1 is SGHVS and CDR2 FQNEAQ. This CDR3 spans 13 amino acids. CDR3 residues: CASTDNRGTEAFF. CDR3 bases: TGTGCCAGCACCGATAACCGGGGGACTGAAGCTTTCTTT. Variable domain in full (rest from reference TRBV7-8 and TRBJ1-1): GAGVSQSPRYKVAKRGQDVALRCDPISGHVSLFWYQQALGQGPEFLTYFQNEAQLDKSGLPSDRFFAERPEGSVSTLKIQRTQQEDSAVYLCASTDNRGTEAFFGQGTRLTVV.

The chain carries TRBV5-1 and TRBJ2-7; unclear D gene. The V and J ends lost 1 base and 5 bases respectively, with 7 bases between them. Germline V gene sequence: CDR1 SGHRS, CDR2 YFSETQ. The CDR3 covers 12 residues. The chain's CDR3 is CASSLLGNEQYF. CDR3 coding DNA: TGCGCCAGCAGCTTGTTAGGGAACGAGCAGTACTTC.

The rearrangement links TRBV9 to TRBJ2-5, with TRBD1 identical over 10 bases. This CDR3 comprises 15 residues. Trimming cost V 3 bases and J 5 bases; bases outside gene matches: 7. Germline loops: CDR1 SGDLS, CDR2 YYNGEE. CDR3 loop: CASSAYGTGDETQYF. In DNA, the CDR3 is TGTGCCAGCAGCGCTTACGGGACAGGGGATGAGACCCAGTACTTC.

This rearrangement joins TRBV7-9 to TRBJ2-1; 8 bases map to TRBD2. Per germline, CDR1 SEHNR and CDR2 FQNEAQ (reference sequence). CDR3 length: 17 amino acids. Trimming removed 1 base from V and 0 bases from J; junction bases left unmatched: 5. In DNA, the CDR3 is TGTGCCAGCAGCTTAGGGACGGGAGGGAACTCCTACAATGAGCAGTTCTTC. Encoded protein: CASSLGTGGNSYNEQFF.

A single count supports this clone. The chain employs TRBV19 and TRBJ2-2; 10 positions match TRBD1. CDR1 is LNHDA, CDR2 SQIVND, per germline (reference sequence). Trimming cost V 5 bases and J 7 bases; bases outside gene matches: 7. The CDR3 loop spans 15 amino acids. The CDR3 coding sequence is TGTGCCAGTAGTTTTAGACAGGGGGCAGGCGGGGAGCTGTTTTTT. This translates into CASSFRQGAGGELFF.

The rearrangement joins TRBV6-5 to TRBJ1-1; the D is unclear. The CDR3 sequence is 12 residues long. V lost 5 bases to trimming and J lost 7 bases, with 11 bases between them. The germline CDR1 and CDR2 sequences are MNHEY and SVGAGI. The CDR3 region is CASSDGDLEAFF. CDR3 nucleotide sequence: TGTGCCAGCAGTGACGGGGATCTTGAAGCTTTCTTT.

This CDR3 is CASSIGTHLRGETQYF. The CDR3 region has the DNA TGTGCCAGTAGTATAGGGACTCACCTAAGGGGAGAGACCCAGTACTTC. The chain uses TRBV19 and TRBJ2-5; D may be TRBD1 or TRBD2 (5 bases each). Germline CDR1 LNHDA, CDR2 SQIVND (reference sequence). CDR3 length equals 16 residues. Trimming took 1 base from V and 4 from J, leaving 16 bases between them. Complete variable domain (other parts from reference TRBV19 and TRBJ2-5): DGGITQSPKYLFRKEGQNVTLSCEQNLNHDAMYWYRQDPGQGLRLIYYSQIVNDFQKGDIAEGYSVSREKKESFPLTVTSAQKNPTAFYLCASSIGTHLRGETQYFGPGTRLLVL.

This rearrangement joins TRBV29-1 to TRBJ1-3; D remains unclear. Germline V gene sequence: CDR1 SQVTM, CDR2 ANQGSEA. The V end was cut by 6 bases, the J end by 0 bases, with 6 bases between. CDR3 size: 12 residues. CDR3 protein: CSVWASGNTIYF. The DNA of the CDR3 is TGCAGCGTGTGGGCCTCTGGAAACACCATATATTTT.

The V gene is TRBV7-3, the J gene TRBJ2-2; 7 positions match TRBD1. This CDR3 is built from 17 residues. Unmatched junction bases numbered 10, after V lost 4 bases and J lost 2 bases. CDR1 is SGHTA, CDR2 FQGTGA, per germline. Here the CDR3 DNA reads TGTGCCAGCAGCTCTCGCGCCGGGACAGACAACACCGGGGAGCTGTTTTTT. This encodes CASSSRAGTDNTGELFF.

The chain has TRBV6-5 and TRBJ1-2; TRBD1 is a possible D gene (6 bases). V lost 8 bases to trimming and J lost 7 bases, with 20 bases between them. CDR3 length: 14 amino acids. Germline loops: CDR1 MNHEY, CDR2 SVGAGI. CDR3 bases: TGTGCCAGCCGCCTAGGGCTCTCGACAGGTGGCTACACCTTC. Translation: CASRLGLSTGGYTF.

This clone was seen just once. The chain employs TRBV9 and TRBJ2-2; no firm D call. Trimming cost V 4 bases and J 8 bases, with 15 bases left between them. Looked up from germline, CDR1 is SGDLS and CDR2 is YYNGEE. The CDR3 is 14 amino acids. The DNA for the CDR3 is TGTGCCAGCAGCCTGCGTGTGGGGATGGGGGAGCTGTTTTTT. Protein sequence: CASSLRVGMGELFF.

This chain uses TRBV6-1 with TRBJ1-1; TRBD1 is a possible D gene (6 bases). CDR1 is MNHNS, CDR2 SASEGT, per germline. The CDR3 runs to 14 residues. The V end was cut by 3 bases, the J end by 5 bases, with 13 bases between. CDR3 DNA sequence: TGTGCCAGCAGTGAGGGCAGGGGCCCTACTGAAGCTTTCTTT. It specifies CASSEGRGPTEAFF.

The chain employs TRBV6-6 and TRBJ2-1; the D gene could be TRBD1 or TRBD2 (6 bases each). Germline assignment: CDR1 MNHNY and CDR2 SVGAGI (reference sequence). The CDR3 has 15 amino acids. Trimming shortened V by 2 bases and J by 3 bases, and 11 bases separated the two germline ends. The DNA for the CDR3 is TGTGCCAGCAGTTACATTAGGGGGGACTACAATGAGCAGTTCTTC. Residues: CASSYIRGDYNEQFF.

The CDR3 loop is CASSLKGQGYEQFF. The CDR3 DNA reads as TGTGCCAGCAGCTTAAAGGGACAGGGGTATGAGCAGTTCTTC. This chain joins TRBV7-3 and TRBJ2-1; TRBD1 agrees at 10 bases. Germline CDR1 reads SGHTA; CDR2 reads FQGTGA. The CDR3 extends over 14 amino acids. V dropped 1 base and J dropped 8; count of bases not matched to a gene: 2.